Below are 2 T cell receptor beta chains sequenced from a single sample in a study of Ad26.COV2.S vaccination and SARS-CoV-2 variants. Treatment defined: approximately 18 received Ad26.COV2.S at low or high dose, single or two shots; roughly 5 received placebo; per-sample allocation not given. The study sampled participants on day 63 after the first vaccine or placebo injection. Generated by immunoSEQ multiplex PCR, the TCRdb table keeps only in-frame clones and is missing some. Altogether 400,000 to 450,000 clones are present, 90% being singletons, with the ten largest covering 10% to 15%. The specimen comprised peripheral blood, sampled in a trial of Ad26.COV2.S vaccine versus placebo. These receptors were obtained from a person between 18 and 60 years old who received the Ad26.COV2.S COVID-19 vaccine or a placebo.

V usage is TRBV6-2 or TRBV6-3 and J usage is TRBJ1-2, with D unclear. The V and J ends lost 3 bases and 8 bases respectively, with 13 bases between them. The CDR3 is 13 amino acids. Germline CDR1 MNHEY, CDR2 SVGEGT. The CDR3 region is CASSYLVFEGYTF. In nucleotides, the CDR3 is TGTGCCAGCAGTTATCTTGTGTTCGAGGGCTACACCTTC.

The V gene is TRBV5-1, the J gene TRBJ1-2; 10 bases fit TRBD1. The germline V gene encodes CDR1 SGHRS and CDR2 YFSETQ. Trimming at V came to 3 bases and at J to 3 bases, leaving 2 bases not matched to a gene. The CDR3 runs to 14 residues. CDR3 residues: CASSSGQGDYGYTF. The CDR3 coding sequence is TGCGCCAGCAGCTCAGGACAGGGGGACTATGGCTACACCTTC. Full variable domain (outside the CDR3, taken from reference TRBV5-1 and TRBJ1-2): KAGVTQTPRYLIKTRGQQVTLSCSPISGHRSVSWYQQTPGQGLQFLFEYFSETQRNKGNFPGRFSGRQFSNSRSEMNVSTLELGDSALYLCASSSGQGDYGYTFGSGTRLTVV.